The rows below give T cell receptor beta chains drawn from one sample of a study of T cell responses to AZD1222 COVID-19 vaccine. Sequenced by immunoSEQ multiplex PCR; TCRdb stores in-frame clones only, minus some. The table has 150,000 or so clones, 92% seen once. Sample: peripheral blood, taken 28 days after the second AZD1222 dose. The receptors come from an adult who received the AZD1222 COVID-19 vaccine. CDR3s include the opening cysteine and the closing phenylalanine or tryptophan. The D gene is left open where the match is weak. A row's size may be missing; if present it is once, few, many or a size class.

clone_size j_call v_call d_call cdr3_length cdr3_aa cdr3_nt
once TRBJ1-5 TRBV19 NA 13 CASSSQGNQPQHF TGTGCCAGTAGCTCTCAGGGGAATCAGCCCCAGCATTTT
NA TRBJ2-5 TRBV28 TRBD1 17 CASSYVAGGARSETQYF TGTGCCAGCAGTTACGTAGCAGGGGGCGCAAGGTCCGAGACCCAGTACTTC
NA TRBJ1-2 TRBV6-4 NA 15 CASSEEQGIPYGYTF TGTGCCAGCAGTGAGGAACAGGGAATCCCCTATGGCTACACCTTC
NA TRBJ1-5 TRBV7-3 NA 9 CGTPGPQHF TGTGGGACCCCGGGGCCCCAGCATTTT
NA TRBJ2-2 TRBV5-4 NA 12 CASSLNTGELFF TGTGCCAGCAGCTTGAACACCGGGGAGCTGTTTTTT
NA TRBJ2-7 TRBV7-9 NA 14 CASSTYRESWEQYF TGTGCCAGCAGCACATACAGGGAAAGTTGGGAGCAGTACTTC
NA TRBJ2-3 TRBV7-2 NA 16 CASSLSGGGSTDTQYF TGTGCCAGCAGCTTATCGGGCGGGGGCAGCACAGATACGCAGTATTTT
NA TRBJ1-4 TRBV6-5 NA 14 CASGQRGAGEKLFF TGTGCCAGCGGGCAAAGGGGCGCGGGTGAAAAACTGTTTTTT
NA TRBJ1-5 TRBV27 NA 13 CASSLRSNQPQHF TGTGCCAGCAGTTTACGCAGCAATCAGCCCCAGCATTTT
NA TRBJ2-2 TRBV19 NA 15 CASTYGAGITGELFF TGTGCCAGTACTTACGGGGCAGGGATCACCGGGGAGCTGTTTTTT
NA TRBJ1-5 TRBV4-2 NA 15 CASSQESGTNQPQHF TGTGCCAGCAGCCAAGAGTCGGGTACGAATCAGCCCCAGCATTTT
NA TRBJ1-2 TRBV7-6 NA 13 CASSLLQGDGYTF TGTGCCAGCAGCTTACTACAGGGCGATGGCTACACCTTC
NA TRBJ1-6 TRBV25-1 NA 13 CASSESRGAPLHF TGTGCCAGCAGTGAATCACGGGGGGCACCCCTCCACTTT
NA TRBJ2-3 TRBV24-1 TRBD2 14 CATGSTSVRDTQYF TGTGCCACCGGGTCGACTAGCGTTAGAGATACGCAGTATTTT
NA TRBJ2-2 TRBV30 TRBD2 15 CAWKFWLADTGELFF TGTGCCTGGAAGTTTTGGCTAGCGGACACCGGGGAGCTGTTTTTT
NA TRBJ2-1 TRBV9 TRBD2 19 CASSVGTSGRSVVYNEQFF TGTGCCAGCAGCGTAGGGACTAGCGGGAGATCAGTCGTCTACAATGAGCAGTTCTTC
NA TRBJ2-1 TRBV5-1 TRBD2 15 CASSLSGSSYNEQFF TGCGCCAGCAGCCTTAGCGGGAGCTCCTACAATGAGCAGTTCTTC
once TRBJ2-2 TRBV11-2 TRBD2 14 CASKTSGGLEELFF TGTGCCAGCAAGACTAGCGGGGGCCTCGAGGAGCTGTTTTTT
once TRBJ2-2 TRBV9 NA 16 CASSPRPGSVKGELFF TGTGCCAGCAGCCCACGGCCAGGGTCGGTTAAAGGGGAGCTGTTTTTT
NA TRBJ1-6 TRBV13 NA 14 CASSLGGRDSPLHF TGTGCCAGCAGCTTAGGGGGACGGGATTCACCCCTCCACTTT
once TRBJ2-3 TRBV30 TRBD2 15 CAWSSTSGTPDTQYF TGTGCCTGGAGTTCGACTAGCGGGACGCCAGATACGCAGTATTTT
NA TRBJ1-3 TRBV9 TRBD1 15 CASSGATGAGNTIYF TGTGCCAGCAGCGGAGCTACAGGGGCCGGAAACACCATATATTTT
once TRBJ2-2 TRBV5-5 TRBD1 15 CASSRDRVARGELFF TGTGCCAGCAGCCGGGACAGGGTGGCCCGCGGGGAGCTGTTTTTT
NA TRBJ1-3 TRBV30 NA 12 CAWSRDPGTIYF TGTGCCTGGAGTAGGGACCCCGGGACCATATATTTT
NA TRBJ2-7 TRBV6-2/TRBV6-3 NA 13 CASSPRDIYEQYF TGTGCCAGCAGTCCCCGGGACATCTACGAGCAGTACTTC
few TRBJ2-1 TRBV14 NA 13 CASSRRGVNEQFF TGTGCCAGCAGCCGAAGGGGAGTCAATGAGCAGTTCTTC
NA TRBJ2-1 TRBV20-1 TRBD2 14 CSASPGLFFNEQFF TGCAGTGCTAGTCCGGGACTATTTTTCAATGAGCAGTTCTTC
NA TRBJ1-1 TRBV28 NA 13 CASSSFHNTEAFF TGTGCCAGCAGTTCATTCCACAACACTGAAGCTTTCTTT
NA TRBJ2-2 TRBV9 TRBD2 15 CASSPGLAVTGELFF TGTGCCAGCAGCCCGGGACTAGCAGTCACCGGGGAGCTGTTTTTT
NA TRBJ1-2 TRBV23-1 TRBD1 15 CAGEGRGPYNYGYTF TGCGCCGGAGAAGGGAGGGGGCCCTATAACTATGGCTACACCTTC
NA TRBJ1-1 TRBV6-5 TRBD1 15 CASSTRDRGNTEAFF TGTGCCAGCAGCACGCGGGACAGGGGGAACACTGAAGCTTTCTTT
NA TRBJ2-2 TRBV19 NA 15 CASSIIQINTGELFF TGTGCCAGTAGTATCATACAGATAAACACCGGGGAGCTGTTTTTT
NA TRBJ2-3 TRBV6-2/TRBV6-3 NA 14 CASNPGLRVNTQYF TGTGCCAGCAACCCCGGACTTCGGGTCAATACGCAGTATTTT
NA TRBJ1-1 TRBV28 NA 14 CASSPIGRDTEAFF TGTGCCAGCAGTCCAATCGGGAGGGACACTGAAGCTTTCTTT
NA TRBJ2-7 TRBV5-1 NA 14 CASREQDASYEQYF TGCGCCAGCAGAGAACAGGACGCCTCCTACGAGCAGTACTTC
NA TRBJ2-4 TRBV4-2 TRBD2 16 CASSQGDYLAKNIQYF TGTGCCAGCAGCCAAGGGGACTATCTAGCCAAAAACATTCAGTACTTC
NA TRBJ2-7 TRBV6-5 NA 11 CASSKGYEQYF TGTGCCAGCAGCAAAGGCTACGAGCAGTACTTC
NA TRBJ1-2 TRBV18 TRBD1 16 CASSPSAGTGVYGYTF TGTGCCAGCTCACCTTCAGCCGGGACAGGGGTCTATGGCTACACCTTC
NA TRBJ1-3 TRBV7-9 NA 14 CASSPLGSGNTIYF TGTGCCAGCAGCCCACTTGGCTCTGGAAACACCATATATTTT
NA TRBJ2-7 TRBV4-3 NA 14 CASSQQGEGYEQYF TGCGCCAGCAGCCAACAGGGGGAGGGCTACGAGCAGTACTTC
NA TRBJ1-6 TRBV13 NA 15 CASTPGAQYNSPLHF TGTGCCAGCACCCCTGGGGCCCAATATAATTCACCCCTCCACTTT
NA TRBJ2-5 TRBV18 NA 13 CASSPPGRETQYF TGTGCCAGCTCACCACCCGGGCGGGAGACCCAGTACTTC
NA TRBJ1-4 TRBV18 NA 14 CASSPRGSNEKLFF TGTGCCAGCTCACCACGAGGGTCTAATGAAAAACTGTTTTTT
few TRBJ2-7 TRBV7-9 TRBD1 15 CASSLRAGGSYEQYF TGTGCCAGCAGCTTAAGGGCAGGGGGTTCCTACGAGCAGTACTTC
NA TRBJ1-4 TRBV28 NA 18 CASSLPGPGTLTNEKLFF TGTGCCAGCAGTCTTCCTGGTCCCGGGACACTCACTAATGAAAAACTGTTTTTT
NA TRBJ1-1 TRBV27 NA 12 CASKQQTTEAFF TGTGCCAGCAAGCAACAAACCACTGAAGCTTTCTTT